This T cell receptor (beta chain) originates from a study of blood T cell repertoires in COVID-19. Membership in each cohort depended on participant-reported clinical history. This table comes from immunoSEQ multiplex PCR, and its TCRdb copy is limited to in-frame clones, with some not included. The data show 180,000 or so clones, with 80% seen just once and about an eighth held by the top ten. This sequence was found in a man aged 60-69 years who had been exposed to COVID-19. The sequenced material came from PBMCs or T cells enriched from blood (not recorded which).

The CDR3: CASSTAGQGAGEQYF. In DNA, the CDR3 is TGTGCCAGCAGCACAGCCGGACAGGGGGCAGGAGAGCAGTACTTC. This rearrangement joins TRBV5-6 to TRBJ2-7; 11 nucleotides line up with TRBD1. After removal of 4 bases from V and 7 bases from J, the junction contained 10 bases not matched to a gene. The CDR3 is 15 amino acids. Germline CDR1 reads SGHDT; CDR2 reads YYEEEE.